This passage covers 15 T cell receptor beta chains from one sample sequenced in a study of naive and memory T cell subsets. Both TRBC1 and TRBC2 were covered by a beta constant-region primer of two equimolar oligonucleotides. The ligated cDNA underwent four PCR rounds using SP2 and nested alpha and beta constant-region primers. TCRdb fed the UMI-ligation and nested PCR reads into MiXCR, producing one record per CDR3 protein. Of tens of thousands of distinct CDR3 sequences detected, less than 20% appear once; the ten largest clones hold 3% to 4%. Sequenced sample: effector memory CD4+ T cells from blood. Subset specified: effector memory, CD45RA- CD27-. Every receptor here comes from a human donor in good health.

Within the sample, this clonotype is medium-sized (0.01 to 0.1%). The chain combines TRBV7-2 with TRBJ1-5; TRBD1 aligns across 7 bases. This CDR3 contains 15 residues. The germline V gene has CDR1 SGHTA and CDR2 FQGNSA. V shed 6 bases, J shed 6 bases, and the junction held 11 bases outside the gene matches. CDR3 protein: CASSASHRGGQPQHF. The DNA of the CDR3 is TGTGCCAGCAGTGCCTCTCACAGGGGAGGTCAGCCCCAGCATTTT. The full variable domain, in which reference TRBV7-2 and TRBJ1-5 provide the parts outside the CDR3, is GAGVSQSPSNKVTEKGKDVELRCDPISGHTALYWYRQSLGQGLEFLIYFQGNSAPDKSGLPSDRFSAERTGGSVSTLTIQRTQQEDSAVYLCASSASHRGGQPQHFGDGTRLSIL.

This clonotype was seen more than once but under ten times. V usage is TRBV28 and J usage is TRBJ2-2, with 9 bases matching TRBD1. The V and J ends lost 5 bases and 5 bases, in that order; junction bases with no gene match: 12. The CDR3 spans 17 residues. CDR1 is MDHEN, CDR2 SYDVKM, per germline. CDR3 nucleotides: TGTGCCAGCAGTACACACATCGGGACAGGGAAGACCGGGGAGCTGTTTTTT. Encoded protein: CASSTHIGTGKTGELFF.

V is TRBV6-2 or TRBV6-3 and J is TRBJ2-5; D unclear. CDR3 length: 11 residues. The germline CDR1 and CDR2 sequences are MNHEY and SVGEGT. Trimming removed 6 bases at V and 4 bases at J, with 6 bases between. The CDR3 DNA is TGTGCCAGCAGGGCATTAGAGACCCAGTACTTC. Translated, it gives CASRALETQYF.

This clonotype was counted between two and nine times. CDR3 nucleotide sequence: TGTGCCAGCAGCTTAGGGGCAGGACGCACAGATACGCAGTATTTT. Translated, it gives CASSLGAGRTDTQYF. The rearrangement uses TRBV7-8 and TRBJ2-3; D not certain. The germline V and J ends were trimmed by 1 base and 1 base, with 9 bases remaining between them. Germline V CDR1 and CDR2: SGHVS, FQNEAQ. The CDR3 spans 15 residues.

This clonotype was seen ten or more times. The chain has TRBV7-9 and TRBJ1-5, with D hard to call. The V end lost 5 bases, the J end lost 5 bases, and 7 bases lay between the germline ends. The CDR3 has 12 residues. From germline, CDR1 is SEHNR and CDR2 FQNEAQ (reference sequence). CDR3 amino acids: CASSILDQPQHF. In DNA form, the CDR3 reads TGTGCCAGCAGCATCCTGGATCAGCCCCAGCATTTT.

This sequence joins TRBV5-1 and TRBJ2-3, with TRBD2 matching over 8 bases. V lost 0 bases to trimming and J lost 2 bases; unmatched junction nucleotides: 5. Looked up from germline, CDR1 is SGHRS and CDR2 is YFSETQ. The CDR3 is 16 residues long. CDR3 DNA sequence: TGCGCCAGCAGCTTGGGTAGTAGCGGGAACACAGATACGCAGTATTTT. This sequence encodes CASSLGSSGNTDTQYF.

CDR3 bases: TGTGCCATCGGGGCGGGAGACCTATCCTACGAGCAGTACTTC. Amino acid sequence: CAIGAGDLSYEQYF. This rearrangement joins TRBV10-3 to TRBJ2-7, with TRBD2 matching 7 bases. This CDR3 has 14 residues. The ends lost 8 bases at V and 1 base at J; junction bases unmatched: 8. Germline V gene data show CDR1 as ENHRY and CDR2 as SYGVKD.

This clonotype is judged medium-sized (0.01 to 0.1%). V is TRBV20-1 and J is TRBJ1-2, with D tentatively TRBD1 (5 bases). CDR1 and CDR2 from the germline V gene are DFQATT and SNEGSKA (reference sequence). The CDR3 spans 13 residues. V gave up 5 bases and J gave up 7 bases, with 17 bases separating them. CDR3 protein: CSALLSGQGGYTF. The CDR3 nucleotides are TGCAGTGCTCTATTATCGGGTCAGGGTGGCTACACCTTC.

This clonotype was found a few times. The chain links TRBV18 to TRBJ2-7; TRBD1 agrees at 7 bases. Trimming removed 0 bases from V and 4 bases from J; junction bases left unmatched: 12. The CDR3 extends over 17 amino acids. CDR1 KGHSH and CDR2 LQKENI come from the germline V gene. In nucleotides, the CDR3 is TGTGCCAGCTCACCACCCCCTAGACAGGGATCGGCGTACGAGCAGTACTTC. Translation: CASSPPPRQGSAYEQYF.

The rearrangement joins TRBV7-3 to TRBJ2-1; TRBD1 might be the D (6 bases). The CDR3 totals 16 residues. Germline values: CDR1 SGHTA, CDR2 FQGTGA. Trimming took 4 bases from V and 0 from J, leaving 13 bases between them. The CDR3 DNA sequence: TGTGCCAGCAGCTCGGGACATCGGAGCTCCTACAATGAGCAGTTCTTC. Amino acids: CASSSGHRSSYNEQFF. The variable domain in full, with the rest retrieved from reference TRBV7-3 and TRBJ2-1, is GAGVSQTPSNKVTEKGKYVELRCDPISGHTALYWYRQSLGQGPEFLIYFQGTGAADDSGLPNDRFFAVRPEGSVSTLKIQRTERGDSAVYLCASSSGHRSSYNEQFFGPGTRLTVL.

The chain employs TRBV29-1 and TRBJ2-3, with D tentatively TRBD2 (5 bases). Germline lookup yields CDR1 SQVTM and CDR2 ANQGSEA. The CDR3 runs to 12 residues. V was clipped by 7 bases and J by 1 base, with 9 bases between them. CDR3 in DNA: TGCAGCGCCGGGGTGGGCACAGATACGCAGTATTTT. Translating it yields CSAGVGTDTQYF.

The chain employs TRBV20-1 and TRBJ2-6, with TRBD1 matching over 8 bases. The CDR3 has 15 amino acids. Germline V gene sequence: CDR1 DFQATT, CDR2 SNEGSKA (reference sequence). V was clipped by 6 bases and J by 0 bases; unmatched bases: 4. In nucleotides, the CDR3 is TGCAGTGCCGCCACAGGGGGCTCTGGGGCCAACGTCCTGACTTTC. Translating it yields CSAATGGSGANVLTF.

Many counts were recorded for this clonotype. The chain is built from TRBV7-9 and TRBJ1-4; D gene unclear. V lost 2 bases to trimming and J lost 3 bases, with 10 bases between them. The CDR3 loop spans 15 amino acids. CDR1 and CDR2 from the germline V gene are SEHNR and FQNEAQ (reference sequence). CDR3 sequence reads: CASSLLTLANEKLFF. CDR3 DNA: TGTGCCAGCAGCTTACTGACACTTGCTAATGAAAAACTGTTTTTT.

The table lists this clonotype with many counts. The CDR3 DNA sequence: TGCAGTGCTAGTTCGTCATCTAGCGGGATATTGTACGAGCAGTACTTC. It yields the protein CSASSSSSGILYEQYF. This chain joins TRBV20-1 and TRBJ2-7; 9 positions agree with TRBD2. The length of the CDR3 is 16 residues. Germline V gene data show CDR1 as DFQATT and CDR2 as SNEGSKA (reference sequence). Trimming removed 3 bases from V and 4 bases from J; junction bases left unmatched: 13.

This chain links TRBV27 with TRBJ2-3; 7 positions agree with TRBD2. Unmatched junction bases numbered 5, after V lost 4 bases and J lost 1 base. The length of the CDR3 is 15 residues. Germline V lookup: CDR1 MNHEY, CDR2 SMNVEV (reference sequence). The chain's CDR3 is CASSSRLARTDTQYF. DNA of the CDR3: TGTGCCAGCAGTTCTCGACTAGCTCGCACAGATACGCAGTATTTT.